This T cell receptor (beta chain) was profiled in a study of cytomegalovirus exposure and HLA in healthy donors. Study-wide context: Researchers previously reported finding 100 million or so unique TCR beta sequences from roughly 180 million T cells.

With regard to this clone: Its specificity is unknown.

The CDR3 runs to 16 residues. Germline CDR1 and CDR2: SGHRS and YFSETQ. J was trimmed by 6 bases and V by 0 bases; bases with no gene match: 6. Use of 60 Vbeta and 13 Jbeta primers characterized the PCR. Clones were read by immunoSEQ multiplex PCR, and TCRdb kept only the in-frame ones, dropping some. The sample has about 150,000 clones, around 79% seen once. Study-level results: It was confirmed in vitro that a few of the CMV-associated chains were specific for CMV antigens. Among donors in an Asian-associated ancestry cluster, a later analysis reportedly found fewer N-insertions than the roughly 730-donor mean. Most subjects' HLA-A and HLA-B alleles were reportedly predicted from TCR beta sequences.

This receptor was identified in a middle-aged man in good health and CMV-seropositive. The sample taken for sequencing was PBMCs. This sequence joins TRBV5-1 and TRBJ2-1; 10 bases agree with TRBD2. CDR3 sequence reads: CASSLAGTSVSNEQFF. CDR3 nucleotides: TGCGCCAGCAGCTTGGCCGGGACTAGCGTATCCAATGAGCAGTTCTTC.